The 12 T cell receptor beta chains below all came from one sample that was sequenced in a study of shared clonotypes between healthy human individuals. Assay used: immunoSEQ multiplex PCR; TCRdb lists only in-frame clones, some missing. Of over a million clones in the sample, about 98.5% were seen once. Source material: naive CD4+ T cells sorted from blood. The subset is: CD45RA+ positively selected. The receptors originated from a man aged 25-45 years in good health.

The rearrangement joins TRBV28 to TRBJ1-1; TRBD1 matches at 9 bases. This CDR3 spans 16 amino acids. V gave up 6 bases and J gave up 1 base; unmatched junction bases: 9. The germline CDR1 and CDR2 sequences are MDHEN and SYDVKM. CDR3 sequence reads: CASSAHRGLWNTEAFF. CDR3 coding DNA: TGTGCCAGCAGCGCCCACAGGGGGCTTTGGAACACTGAAGCTTTCTTT.

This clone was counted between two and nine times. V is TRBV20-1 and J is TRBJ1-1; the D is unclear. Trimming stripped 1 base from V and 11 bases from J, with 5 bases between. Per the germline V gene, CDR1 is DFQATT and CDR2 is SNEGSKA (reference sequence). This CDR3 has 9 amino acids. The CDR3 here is CSARGYAFF. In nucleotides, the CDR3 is TGCAGTGCTAGAGGGTATGCTTTCTTT.

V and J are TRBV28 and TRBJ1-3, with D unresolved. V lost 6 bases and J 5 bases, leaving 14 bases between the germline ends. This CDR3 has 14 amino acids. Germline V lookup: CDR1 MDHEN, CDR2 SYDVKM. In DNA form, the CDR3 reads TGTGCCAGCAGGTATCAAGACAAGCGAAACACCATATATTTT. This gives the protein CASRYQDKRNTIYF.

DNA for the CDR3: TGTGCCAGCAGCTTAGGGGCGGGAGTAGAAGAGACCCAGTACTTC. Amino acid sequence: CASSLGAGVEETQYF. The chain uses TRBV11-1 and TRBJ2-5; 7 positions agree with TRBD2. V lost 1 base, J lost 3 bases, and 5 bases stayed unmatched. Germline V gene lookup returns CDR1 SGHAT and CDR2 FQDESV (reference sequence). The CDR3 contains 15 residues.

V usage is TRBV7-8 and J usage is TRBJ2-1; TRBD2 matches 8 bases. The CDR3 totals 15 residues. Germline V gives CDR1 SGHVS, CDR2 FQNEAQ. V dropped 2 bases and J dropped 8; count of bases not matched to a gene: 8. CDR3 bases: TGTGCCAGCAGCTTACTGGCTAGCGGGCGGGATGAGCAGTTCTTC. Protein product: CASSLLASGRDEQFF.

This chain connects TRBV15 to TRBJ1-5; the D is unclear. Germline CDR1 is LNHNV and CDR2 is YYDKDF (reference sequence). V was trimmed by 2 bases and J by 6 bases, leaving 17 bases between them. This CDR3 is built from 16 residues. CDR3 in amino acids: CATSRTGVRGSQPQHF. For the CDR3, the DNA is TGTGCCACCAGCAGAACCGGGGTCAGAGGCAGTCAGCCCCAGCATTTT.

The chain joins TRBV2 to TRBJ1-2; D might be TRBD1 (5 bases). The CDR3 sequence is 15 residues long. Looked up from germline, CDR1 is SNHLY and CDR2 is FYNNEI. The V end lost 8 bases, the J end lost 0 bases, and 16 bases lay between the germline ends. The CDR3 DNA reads TGTGCCAGCCTTAGACTTACAGGAGCTAACTATGGCTACACCTTC. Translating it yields CASLRLTGANYGYTF.

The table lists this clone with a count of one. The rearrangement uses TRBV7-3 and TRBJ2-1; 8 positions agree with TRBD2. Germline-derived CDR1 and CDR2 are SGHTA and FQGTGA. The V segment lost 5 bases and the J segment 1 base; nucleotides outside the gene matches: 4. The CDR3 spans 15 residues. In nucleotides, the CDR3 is TGTGCCAGCAGCCCCGGGAGGGCGTCCTACAATGAGCAGTTCTTC. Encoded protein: CASSPGRASYNEQFF.

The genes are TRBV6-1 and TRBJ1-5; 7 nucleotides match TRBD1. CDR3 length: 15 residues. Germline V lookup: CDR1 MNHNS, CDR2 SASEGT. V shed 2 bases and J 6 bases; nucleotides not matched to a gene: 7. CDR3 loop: CASSERQGGGQPQHF. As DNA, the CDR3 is TGTGCCAGCAGTGAAAGGCAGGGGGGAGGTCAGCCCCAGCATTTT.

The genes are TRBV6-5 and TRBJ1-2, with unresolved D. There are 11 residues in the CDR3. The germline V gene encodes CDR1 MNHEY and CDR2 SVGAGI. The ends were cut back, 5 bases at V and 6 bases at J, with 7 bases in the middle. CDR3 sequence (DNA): TGTGCCAGCAGTGAAGTGCATGGCTACACCTTC. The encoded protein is CASSEVHGYTF.

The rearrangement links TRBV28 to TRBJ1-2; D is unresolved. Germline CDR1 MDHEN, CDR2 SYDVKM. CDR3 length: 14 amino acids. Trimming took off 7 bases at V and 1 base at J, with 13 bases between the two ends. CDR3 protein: CASNSPGVNYGYTF. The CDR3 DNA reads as TGTGCCAGCAACTCACCCGGGGTTAACTATGGCTACACCTTC.

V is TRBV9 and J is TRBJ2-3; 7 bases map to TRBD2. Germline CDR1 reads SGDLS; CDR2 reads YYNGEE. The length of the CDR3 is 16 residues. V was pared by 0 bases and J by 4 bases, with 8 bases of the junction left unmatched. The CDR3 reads CASSVDGRARPDTQYF. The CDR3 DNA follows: TGTGCCAGCAGCGTAGATGGGAGGGCCAGACCAGATACGCAGTATTTT. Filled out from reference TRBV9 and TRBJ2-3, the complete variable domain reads DSGVTQTPKHLITATGQRVTLRCSPRSGDLSVYWYQQSLDQGLQFLIQYYNGEERAKGNILERFSAQQFPDLHSELNLSSLELGDSALYFCASSVDGRARPDTQYFGPGTRLTVL.